These 31 T cell receptor beta chains originate from one sample sequenced in a study of cytomegalovirus exposure and HLA in healthy donors (dated by TCRdb to the late 2010s). Libraries were made using the immunoSEQ multiplex PCR assay. A mixture of 60 forward primers for TCR Vbeta segments and 13 reverse primers for TCR Jbeta segments was used in the multiplex PCR. TCRdb retrieved this table from immuneACCESS and kept in-frame rearrangements only. Not all clones are present; in checked studies, unresolved V genes account for under half, and no reason is known for the remainder. Within this sample are some 70,000 clones, with under 80% of them counted one time only. The biggest ten clones account for about 15% of the sample. Sequenced input: PBMCs. Every receptor here comes from a male donor in good health and CMV-seropositive.

CDR3 DNA: TGTGCCAGCAGCGTAGAAGGGACAGGGGGTCGTGAAGCTTTCTTT. Its translation: CASSVEGTGGREAFF. The chain joins TRBV9 to TRBJ1-1; 11 nucleotides line up with TRBD1. Trimming removed 0 bases from V and 7 bases from J; junction bases left unmatched: 5. The germline CDR1 and CDR2 sequences are SGDLS and YYNGEE. This CDR3 is built from 15 residues.

The chain is built from TRBV6-5 and TRBJ2-5; a weak D match, TRBD2 (5 bases). CDR3 length: 15 amino acids. The V end lost 0 bases, the J end lost 1 base, and 9 bases lay between the germline ends. CDR1 MNHEY and CDR2 SVGAGI come from the germline V gene. Here the CDR3 reads CASSYSRRVQETQYF. The CDR3 DNA reads TGTGCCAGCAGTTACTCGAGGCGGGTCCAAGAGACCCAGTACTTC.

The chain has TRBV7-9 and TRBJ2-5, with D unresolved. Germline CDR1 is SEHNR and CDR2 is FQNEAQ (reference sequence). The CDR3 has 17 amino acids. The V end was cut by 5 bases, the J end by 1 base, with 20 bases between. Here the CDR3 reads CASSPILGSTTQETQYF. The CDR3 nucleotides read TGTGCCAGCAGCCCCATTTTGGGCTCAACGACCCAAGAGACCCAGTACTTC. The full variable domain, completed using reference TRBV7-9 and TRBJ2-5, is DTGVSQNPRHKITKRGQNVTFRCDPISEHNRLYWYRQTLGQGPEFLTYFQNEAQLEKSRLLSDRFSAERPKGSFSTLEIQRTEQGDSAMYLCASSPILGSTTQETQYFGPGTRLLVL.

For the CDR3, the DNA is TGTGCCAGTAGTATCCCGCTGACTCCAGATACGCAGTATTTT. Protein product: CASSIPLTPDTQYF. The chain carries TRBV19 and TRBJ2-3; D not resolved. Trimming took off 3 bases at V and 4 bases at J, with 11 bases between the two ends. There are 14 residues in the CDR3. Looked up from germline, CDR1 is LNHDA and CDR2 is SQIVND (reference sequence).

The rearrangement joins TRBV2 to TRBJ1-6, with D maybe TRBD1 (5 bases). CDR1 and CDR2 from the germline V gene are SNHLY and FYNNEI. With 5 bases removed from V and 9 bases from J, the gap between germline ends came to 11 bases. CDR3 size: 13 residues. DNA for the CDR3: TGTGCCAGCAGTTCCGGGACTGGTTCACCCCTCCACTTT. Translated: CASSSGTGSPLHF.

This chain uses TRBV7-9 with TRBJ2-5, with a tentative D call TRBD1 (5 bases). V lost 4 bases, J lost 1 base, and 10 bases lay in between. CDR1 SEHNR and CDR2 FQNEAQ come from the germline V gene (reference sequence). The CDR3 covers 14 residues. The CDR3 DNA reads TGTGCCAGCAGCTCTTTGACAGCCCAAGAGACCCAGTACTTC. Translating it yields CASSSLTAQETQYF. Looking up the rest from reference TRBV7-9 and TRBJ2-5 gives the full variable domain: DTGVSQNPRHKITKRGQNVTFRCDPISEHNRLYWYRQTLGQGPEFLTYFQNEAQLEKSRLLSDRFSAERPKGSFSTLEIQRTEQGDSAMYLCASSSLTAQETQYFGPGTRLLVL.

The V call is TRBV5-4, the J call TRBJ2-1, with 9 bases aligning to TRBD2. V was clipped by 2 bases and J by 7 bases; unmatched bases: 4. Germline values: CDR1 SGHNT, CDR2 YYREEE (reference sequence). This CDR3 has 14 residues. In DNA form, the CDR3 reads TGTGCCAGCAGCTTCTCAAGCGGGGGGAATGAGCAGTTCTTC. Protein sequence: CASSFSSGGNEQFF.

V and J are TRBV27 and TRBJ1-5, with a tentative D call TRBD1 (6 bases). V gave up 1 base and J gave up 6 bases, with 7 bases separating them. Germline values: CDR1 MNHEY, CDR2 SMNVEV (reference sequence). The CDR3 has 13 residues. The CDR3 nucleotides are TGTGCCAGCAGTTTATTGGGGGCTCAGCCCCAGCATTTT. Translation gives CASSLLGAQPQHF.

The chain is built from TRBV7-9 and TRBJ2-7, with D possibly matching TRBD1 (6 bases). The CDR3 has 12 residues. The germline CDR1 and CDR2 sequences are SEHNR and FQNEAQ (reference sequence). Trimming stripped 1 base from V and 5 bases from J, with 6 bases between. The CDR3 nucleotides are TGTGCCAGCAGCTTAGACAGGGACGAGCAGTACTTC. It yields the protein CASSLDRDEQYF.

The CDR3 DNA reads TGTGCCTGCAGGACCGCTAGGTTCAGCGGGGGCTACACCTTC. Its translation: CACRTARFSGGYTF. V and J are TRBV19 and TRBJ1-2; D is uncertain. The length of the CDR3 is 14 residues. CDR1 is LNHDA and CDR2 is SQIVND in the germline V gene (reference sequence). V was trimmed by 11 bases and J by 8 bases, leaving 24 bases between them.

This clone was counted only a few times. This chain links TRBV19 with TRBJ1-5; D is ambiguous. The CDR3 sequence is 14 residues long. The V gene's germline CDR1 is LNHDA and CDR2 SQIVND (reference sequence). The V end was cut by 4 bases, the J end by 5 bases, with 12 bases between. Here the CDR3 reads CASSSPPEHQPQHF. Here the CDR3 DNA reads TGTGCCAGTAGTAGTCCCCCCGAGCATCAGCCCCAGCATTTT.

DNA for the CDR3: TGCGCCAGCAGCTTTCCTAGCGGAGCCTTTCCGAGCACAGATACGCAGTATTTT. Translation: CASSFPSGAFPSTDTQYF. V usage is TRBV5-1 and J usage is TRBJ2-3, with 7 bases fitting TRBD2. Losses at the gene ends were 2 bases for V and 0 bases for J; bases not matched to a gene: 12. CDR3 length: 18 amino acids. The germline gives CDR1 SGHRS, CDR2 YFSETQ.

With respect to this clone: A junction end diverges from the germline sequence, so it may reflect a read error. The chain uses TRBV7-9 and TRBJ2-3; TRBD1 aligns across 9 bases. Germline CDR1 is SEHNR and CDR2 is FQNEAQ (reference sequence). CDR3 length: 16 amino acids. The CDR3 loop is CSSSSRQGGDADTQYF. The CDR3 nucleotides are TGTTCCAGCAGCTCCCGACAGGGGGGGGATGCAGATACGCAGTATTTT.

This clone was found a few times. The CDR3 spells CSVVQGAGETQYF. The CDR3 DNA reads TGCAGCGTTGTACAGGGGGCAGGGGAGACCCAGTACTTC. The chain links TRBV29-1 to TRBJ2-5; 9 bases are a match to TRBD1. The V gene's germline CDR1 is SQVTM and CDR2 ANQGSEA. The junction had 5 bases not matched to a gene; V was cut back by 4 bases and J by 5 bases. This CDR3 has 13 amino acids.

V is TRBV10-3 and J is TRBJ1-2; D is perhaps TRBD1 (5 bases). The CDR3 is made up of 15 amino acids. CDR1 is ENHRY and CDR2 is SYGVKD in the germline V gene. V was pared by 8 bases and J by 8 bases, with 24 bases between. CDR3 in DNA: TGTGCCATCGGGAGTGGAAAGACCGACCGGGGGGGCTACACCTTC. It yields the protein CAIGSGKTDRGGYTF.

This clone was counted only a few times. V gene TRBV6-1 combines with J gene TRBJ2-2; D might be TRBD2 (5 bases). V lost 9 bases to trimming and J lost 2 bases, with 13 bases between them. Looked up from germline, CDR1 is MNHNS and CDR2 is SASEGT. The CDR3 sequence is 14 residues long. The DNA for the CDR3 is TGTGCCAGTCCCGACTATCCAAACACCGGGGAGCTGTTTTTT. Translated: CASPDYPNTGELFF.

The chain links TRBV7-8 to TRBJ1-5, with TRBD1 matching over 7 bases. The CDR3 extends over 15 amino acids. Germline-derived CDR1 and CDR2 are SGHVS and FQNEAQ. V shed 5 bases, J shed 4 bases, and the junction held 8 bases outside the gene matches. CDR3 DNA sequence: TGTGCCAGCAGCCAAGGGACAGCTCCGAATCAGCCCCAGCATTTT. Protein sequence: CASSQGTAPNQPQHF.

This rearrangement joins TRBV5-1 to TRBJ2-1; D remains unclear. The CDR3 totals 16 residues. CDR1 and CDR2 (germline): SGHRS, YFSETQ. V was trimmed by 0 bases and J by 0 bases, leaving 10 bases between them. The DNA of the CDR3 is TGCGCCAGCAGCTTGGGGAGCGTGGGCTCCTACAATGAGCAGTTCTTC. Translation gives CASSLGSVGSYNEQFF.

V is TRBV2 and J is TRBJ2-2, with unresolved D. CDR1 and CDR2 from the germline V gene are SNHLY and FYNNEI. V lost 4 bases and J lost 4, with 10 bases in between. This CDR3 comprises 14 residues. CDR3 residues: CASSVIRSTGELFF. CDR3 sequence (DNA): TGTGCCAGCAGTGTTATAAGGAGCACCGGGGAGCTGTTTTTT.

By sample fraction, this clone is medium-sized. The chain links TRBV5-8 to TRBJ1-1; 10 positions match TRBD1. The trim removed 3 bases at V and 4 bases at J, leaving 0 bases unmatched. The length of the CDR3 is 13 residues. Germline V lookup: CDR1 SGHTS, CDR2 YDEGEE. The CDR3 sequence: CASSWTGGTEAFF. CDR3 coding DNA: TGTGCCAGCAGCTGGACAGGGGGCACTGAAGCTTTCTTT.

The table lists this clone with a few counts. V and J are TRBV27 and TRBJ1-4; 8 bases line up with TRBD1. This CDR3 contains 14 residues. The ends lost 5 bases at V and 8 bases at J; junction bases unmatched: 7. Germline V gene data show CDR1 as MNHEY and CDR2 as SMNVEV (reference sequence). The CDR3 DNA reads TGTGCCAGCAGTCCGTGGACAGGGCAGGAAAAACTGTTTTTT. Protein product: CASSPWTGQEKLFF. Variable domain in full (rest from reference TRBV27 and TRBJ1-4): EAQVTQNPRYLITVTGKKLTVTCSQNMNHEYMSWYRQDPGLGLRQIYYSMNVEVTDKGDVPEGYKVSRKEKRNFPLILESPSPNQTSLYFCASSPWTGQEKLFFGSGTQLSVL.

The chain recombines TRBV23-1 with TRBJ2-3; the D gene is possibly TRBD1 (7 bases). TRBV23-1 is marked as an open reading frame, function uncertain. Trimming removed 1 base from V and 2 bases from J, with 16 bases in between. CDR3 length: 17 amino acids. The CDR3 bases are TGCGCCAGCAGTCAATGGAGGGGGCTCCCGGACACAGATACGCAGTATTTT. Amino acid sequence: CASSQWRGLPDTDTQYF.

The V call is TRBV30, the J call TRBJ2-5; 8 bases map to TRBD2. The CDR3 has 17 amino acids. CDR1 and CDR2 from the germline V gene are GTSNPN and SVGIG (reference sequence). Trimming at V came to 0 bases and at J to 5 bases, leaving 14 bases not matched to a gene. Written as DNA, the CDR3 is TGTGCCTGGAGTGTAGGGCGGGGGGCAACCATCAGGGAGACCCAGTACTTC. Translation gives CAWSVGRGATIRETQYF. Using reference TRBV30 and TRBJ2-5 for the parts outside the CDR3, the full variable domain is SQTIHQWPATLVQPVGSPLSLECTVEGTSNPNLYWYRQAAGRGLQLLFYSVGIGQISSEVPQNLSASRPQDRQFILSSKKLLLSDSGFYLCAWSVGRGATIRETQYFGPGTRLLVL.

The sample holds one count of this clone. V usage is TRBV4-1 and J usage is TRBJ1-2, with D tentatively TRBD1 (5 bases). This CDR3 spans 15 amino acids. Trimming shortened V by 6 bases and J by 4 bases, and 18 bases separated the two germline ends. Germline V lookup: CDR1 MGHRA, CDR2 YSYEKL. The CDR3 DNA sequence: TGCGCCAGCAGTCCGAGGCAGGGATCGAGCTATGGCTACACCTTC. As protein: CASSPRQGSSYGYTF.

Turning to this clone: Relative to the germline gene, one junction end is altered; a read error may explain this. The chain recombines TRBV30 with TRBJ2-7; 14 nucleotides match TRBD2. Germline V lookup: CDR1 GTSNPN, CDR2 SVGIG (reference sequence). The CDR3 extends over 14 amino acids. CDR3 loop: CAWSPQGLAGALNF. DNA for the CDR3: TGTGCCTGGAGTCCCCAGGGACTAGCGGGGGCCCTCAACTTC.

This clone occurred once. The V and J genes are TRBV9 and TRBJ1-4; 7 bases are shared with TRBD1. Trimming at V came to 4 bases and at J to 3 bases, leaving 6 bases not matched to a gene. The CDR3 has 15 residues. Germline V gives CDR1 SGDLS, CDR2 YYNGEE. The CDR3 loop is CASSPTGTANEKLFF. The CDR3 region has the DNA TGTGCCAGCAGCCCCACCGGGACAGCTAATGAAAAACTGTTTTTT.

A single count supports this clone. The genes are TRBV11-3 and TRBJ2-2; TRBD2 agrees at 7 bases. The CDR3 runs 17 residues. J was trimmed by 2 bases and V by 1 base; bases with no gene match: 7. Germline CDR1 SGHNT, CDR2 YENEEA. CDR3 amino acids: CASSLGGREANTGELFF. CDR3 nucleotide sequence: TGTGCCAGCAGCTTAGGAGGGAGGGAGGCAAACACCGGGGAGCTGTTTTTT.

This clone was counted once. This chain uses TRBV2 with TRBJ2-2; the D gene is possibly TRBD1 (6 bases). Germline loops: CDR1 SNHLY, CDR2 FYNNEI. The CDR3 is 13 amino acids. V lost 7 bases and J 5 bases, leaving 11 bases between the germline ends. The CDR3 DNA reads TGTGCCAGCACCCAAGACAGGACCGGGGAGCTGTTTTTT. As protein: CASTQDRTGELFF. The whole variable domain, filled in from reference TRBV2 and TRBJ2-2, reads EPEVTQTPSHQVTQMGQEVILRCVPISNHLYFYWYRQILGQKVEFLVSFYNNEISEKSEIFDDQFSVERPDGSNFTLKIRSTKLEDSAMYFCASTQDRTGELFFGEGSRLTVL.

This sequence joins TRBV7-2 and TRBJ1-2, with 12 positions matching TRBD1. The junction had 6 bases not matched to a gene; V was cut back by 0 bases and J by 7 bases. CDR1 and CDR2 from the germline V gene are SGHTA and FQGNSA. The CDR3 runs 16 residues. The CDR3 loop is CASSLAPGQGAGGYTF. CDR3 sequence (DNA): TGTGCCAGCAGCTTAGCCCCGGGACAGGGGGCGGGTGGCTACACCTTC.

The chain links TRBV25-1 to TRBJ1-2; 8 nucleotides align to TRBD1. V gave up 4 bases and J gave up 0 bases; unmatched junction bases: 4. CDR1 MGHDK and CDR2 SYGVNS come from the germline V gene. The CDR3 has 15 amino acids. The chain's CDR3 is CASSGWDRTNYGYTF. The CDR3 DNA sequence: TGTGCCAGCAGTGGTTGGGACAGGACTAACTATGGCTACACCTTC.

The genes are TRBV30 and TRBJ1-5; D is uncertain. V was clipped by 4 bases and J by 6 bases, with 10 bases between them. There are 12 residues in the CDR3. Germline V CDR1 and CDR2: GTSNPN, SVGIG (reference sequence). DNA of the CDR3: TGTGCCTGGACCTTGCCAGGTCAGCCCCAGCATTTT. This sequence encodes CAWTLPGQPQHF.